These T cell receptor beta chains were read from a single sample in a study of CD8+CD57+ T cells in acquired aplastic anemia. One entry per CDR3 protein results from TCRdb running MiXCR on the reads. In the table there are some 92,000 distinct CDR3 sequences, 55% to 75% of which are singletons. Sequencing used sorted CD4+, CD8+, or CD8+CD57+ T cells (not recorded which) from PBMCs. These receptors came from a human donor with aplastic anemia. Both conserved end residues are part of each CDR3. A D gene is named only where the DNA matches it firmly. Only part of the rows carry a size: once, few, many, or a class if the clone is expanded.

j_call: TRBJ1-1
d_call: -
cdr3_length: 13
clone_size: -
v_call: TRBV7-2
cdr3_nt: TGTGCCAGCAGCTTGGGGGCGCGTACTGAAGCTTTCTTT
cdr3_aa: CASSLGARTEAFF

j_call: TRBJ2-3
d_call: -
cdr3_length: 12
clone_size: -
v_call: TRBV7-3
cdr3_nt: TGTGCCAGCAGCCGTGGACTAAGCCTGGCGTATTTT
cdr3_aa: CASSRGLSLAYF

j_call: TRBJ2-7
d_call: TRBD2
cdr3_length: 18
clone_size: -
v_call: TRBV10-3
cdr3_nt: TGTGCCTCCGGTGCTATCGGACTAGCGGGGGGGCCATCCTGCGAGCAGTACTTC
cdr3_aa: CASGAIGLAGGPSCEQYF

j_call: TRBJ1-1
d_call: -
cdr3_length: 12
clone_size: -
v_call: TRBV20-1
cdr3_nt: TGCAGTGCCCCGGACGGGAACACTGAAGCTTTCTTT
cdr3_aa: CSAPDGNTEAFF

j_call: TRBJ2-7
d_call: TRBD1
cdr3_length: 13
clone_size: few
v_call: TRBV7-8
cdr3_nt: TGTGCCAGCAGCGTCGACAGGGCCTACGAGCAGTACTTC
cdr3_aa: CASSVDRAYEQYF

j_call: TRBJ2-7
d_call: TRBD1
cdr3_length: 16
clone_size: -
v_call: TRBV29-1
cdr3_nt: TGCAGCGTTGAAATGGCCCGGGACAGAGCTACAGAAGAGCAGTACTTC
cdr3_aa: CSVEMARDRATEEQYF

j_call: TRBJ2-3
d_call: TRBD2
cdr3_length: 17
clone_size: -
v_call: TRBV7-8
cdr3_nt: TGTGCCAGCAGCCTTCCTACTAGCGGGGGTGGGACAGATACGCAGTATTTT
cdr3_aa: CASSLPTSGGGTDTQYF

j_call: TRBJ2-7
d_call: -
cdr3_length: 12
clone_size: once
v_call: TRBV7-9
cdr3_nt: TGTGCCAGCACCTACGACGGCTACGAGCAGTACTTC
cdr3_aa: CASTYDGYEQYF

j_call: TRBJ2-7
d_call: TRBD1
cdr3_length: 15
clone_size: once
v_call: TRBV19
cdr3_nt: TGTGCCAGTAGTATGGATTGGACAGGGATCTACGAGCAGTACTTC
cdr3_aa: CASSMDWTGIYEQYF

j_call: TRBJ1-1
d_call: -
cdr3_length: 18
clone_size: -
v_call: TRBV20-1
cdr3_nt: TGCAGTGCTAGAGATCCCCCCGTTAGCGGGACGGGGAACACTGAAGCTTTCTTT
cdr3_aa: CSARDPPVSGTGNTEAFF

j_call: TRBJ2-2
d_call: -
cdr3_length: 14
clone_size: -
v_call: TRBV25-1
cdr3_nt: TGTGCCAGCAGTCCCAGAGGCCGTAACGGGGAGCTGTTTTTT
cdr3_aa: CASSPRGRNGELFF

j_call: TRBJ2-3
d_call: -
cdr3_length: 13
clone_size: -
v_call: TRBV29-1
cdr3_nt: TGCAGCGTACAGTTGGGGTTGATAGATACGCAGTATTTT
cdr3_aa: CSVQLGLIDTQYF

j_call: TRBJ2-7
d_call: -
cdr3_length: 14
clone_size: -
v_call: TRBV30
cdr3_nt: TGTGCCTGGGCAGAGATCCTCAGCTCCTACGAGCAGTACTTC
cdr3_aa: CAWAEILSSYEQYF

j_call: TRBJ2-6
d_call: -
cdr3_length: 15
clone_size: -
v_call: TRBV5-4
cdr3_nt: TGTGCCAGCAGCGCGGGGTCCCCTGGGGCCAACGTCCTGACTTTC
cdr3_aa: CASSAGSPGANVLTF

j_call: TRBJ2-7
d_call: -
cdr3_length: 12
clone_size: few
v_call: TRBV20-1
cdr3_nt: TGCAGTGCTCCCCGGGAACGGGGCGAGCAGTACTTC
cdr3_aa: CSAPRERGEQYF

j_call: TRBJ2-7
d_call: -
cdr3_length: 13
clone_size: -
v_call: TRBV5-4
cdr3_nt: TGTGCCAGCAGCTTACCGACAGAACACGAGCAGTACTTC
cdr3_aa: CASSLPTEHEQYF

j_call: TRBJ2-7
d_call: -
cdr3_length: 12
clone_size: -
v_call: TRBV7-6
cdr3_nt: TGTGCCAGCAGCCCCACGGTCGGTGAGCAGTACTTC
cdr3_aa: CASSPTVGEQYF

j_call: TRBJ2-1
d_call: -
cdr3_length: 11
clone_size: many
v_call: TRBV7-2
cdr3_nt: TGTGCCAGTGGGTGGAGGAATGAGCAGTTCTTC
cdr3_aa: CASGWRNEQFF

j_call: TRBJ2-3
d_call: -
cdr3_length: 16
clone_size: -
v_call: TRBV10-3
cdr3_nt: TGTGCCATCAGTGATTTAGCGGATTCTAGCACAGATACGCAGTATTTT
cdr3_aa: CAISDLADSSTDTQYF

j_call: TRBJ2-5
d_call: TRBD2
cdr3_length: 14
clone_size: -
v_call: TRBV2
cdr3_nt: TGTGCCAGCAGGGGTAGCGGGAGTGGAGAGACCCAGTACTTC
cdr3_aa: CASRGSGSGETQYF

j_call: TRBJ2-2
d_call: -
cdr3_length: 17
clone_size: -
v_call: TRBV24-1
cdr3_nt: TGTGCCACCAGTGATTATTCTTGGGGACTTAACACCGGGGAGCTGTTTTTT
cdr3_aa: CATSDYSWGLNTGELFF

j_call: TRBJ2-5
d_call: -
cdr3_length: 13
clone_size: -
v_call: TRBV18
cdr3_nt: TGTGCCAGCTCACCCGGGGGCCTGGAGACCCAGTACTTC
cdr3_aa: CASSPGGLETQYF

j_call: TRBJ2-7
d_call: -
cdr3_length: 13
clone_size: -
v_call: TRBV7-6
cdr3_nt: TGTGCCAGCAGCTCCCGGGGCTTCTACGAGCAGTACTTC
cdr3_aa: CASSSRGFYEQYF

j_call: TRBJ1-5
d_call: -
cdr3_length: 14
clone_size: -
v_call: TRBV7-2
cdr3_nt: TGTGCCAGCAGCCCTAGGGTTGGCAATCAGCCCCAGCATTTT
cdr3_aa: CASSPRVGNQPQHF

j_call: TRBJ2-5
d_call: TRBD2
cdr3_length: 12
clone_size: few
v_call: TRBV20-1
cdr3_nt: TGCAGTGCTGTAACTAGCGGAGAGACCCAGTACTTC
cdr3_aa: CSAVTSGETQYF

j_call: TRBJ2-3
d_call: -
cdr3_length: 16
clone_size: -
v_call: TRBV24-1
cdr3_nt: TGTGCCACCAGTGATAAGTTGACACCGAGCACAGATACGCAGTATTTT
cdr3_aa: CATSDKLTPSTDTQYF

j_call: TRBJ2-7
d_call: TRBD2
cdr3_length: 15
clone_size: -
v_call: TRBV12-3/TRBV12-4
cdr3_nt: TGTGCCAGCAGTGCCGGACTAGCGGCTGGCATCGAGCAGTACTTC
cdr3_aa: CASSAGLAAGIEQYF

j_call: TRBJ2-2
d_call: -
cdr3_length: 13
clone_size: -
v_call: TRBV15
cdr3_nt: TGTGCCACCAGCGGCCTCATAACGGGGGAGCTGTTTTTT
cdr3_aa: CATSGLITGELFF

j_call: TRBJ2-7
d_call: -
cdr3_length: 11
clone_size: many
v_call: TRBV11-2
cdr3_nt: TGTGCCAGCAGCCTGACCTACGAGCAGTACTTC
cdr3_aa: CASSLTYEQYF

j_call: TRBJ1-2
d_call: -
cdr3_length: 13
clone_size: -
v_call: TRBV24-1
cdr3_nt: TGTGCCACCAGTGACCCGGACAGCTATGGCTACACCTTC
cdr3_aa: CATSDPDSYGYTF

j_call: TRBJ2-5
d_call: -
cdr3_length: 14
clone_size: few
v_call: TRBV7-8
cdr3_nt: TGTGCCAGCAGCCCTGGAGGGAGAGGGGGGGCCCAGTACTTC
cdr3_aa: CASSPGGRGGAQYF

j_call: TRBJ2-5
d_call: -
cdr3_length: 14
clone_size: -
v_call: TRBV19
cdr3_nt: TGTGCCAGTAGTGTAATAGGGATCCAAGAGACCCAGTACTTC
cdr3_aa: CASSVIGIQETQYF

j_call: TRBJ1-5
d_call: -
cdr3_length: 15
clone_size: -
v_call: TRBV10-1
cdr3_nt: TGCGCCAGCAGTGCAGAACCGGGACTCAATCAGCCCCAGCATTTT
cdr3_aa: CASSAEPGLNQPQHF

j_call: TRBJ2-1
d_call: TRBD2
cdr3_length: 16
clone_size: -
v_call: TRBV20-1
cdr3_nt: TGCAGTGCTAGGTTTGCGGGGGGAAGCTCCTACAATGAGCAGTTCTTC
cdr3_aa: CSARFAGGSSYNEQFF

j_call: TRBJ1-5
d_call: -
cdr3_length: 15
clone_size: few
v_call: TRBV5-6
cdr3_nt: TGTGCCAGCAGCTTTACGACGGCGAGCAATCAGCCCCAGCATTTT
cdr3_aa: CASSFTTASNQPQHF

j_call: TRBJ2-7
d_call: TRBD1
cdr3_length: 16
clone_size: -
v_call: TRBV11-1
cdr3_nt: TGTGCCAGCAGCCCTGGGACAGGGCCTTACTCCTACGAGCAGTACTTC
cdr3_aa: CASSPGTGPYSYEQYF

j_call: TRBJ2-1
d_call: -
cdr3_length: 13
clone_size: -
v_call: TRBV7-3
cdr3_nt: TGTGCCAGCACAGACTTTAGGCATCGTGAGCAGTTCTTC
cdr3_aa: CASTDFRHREQFF

j_call: TRBJ2-6
d_call: -
cdr3_length: 15
clone_size: few
v_call: TRBV24-1
cdr3_nt: TGTGCCACCAGTGATGCTAGCTCTGGGGCCAACGTCCTGACTTTC
cdr3_aa: CATSDASSGANVLTF

j_call: TRBJ2-7
d_call: -
cdr3_length: 14
clone_size: once
v_call: TRBV2
cdr3_nt: TGTGCCAGCAGTGAAGCGCGAGATCCCACCGAGCAGTACTTC
cdr3_aa: CASSEARDPTEQYF

j_call: TRBJ2-5
d_call: -
cdr3_length: 13
clone_size: -
v_call: TRBV7-9
cdr3_nt: TGTGCCAGCAGCTGGACAGCGCAAGAGACCCAGTACTTC
cdr3_aa: CASSWTAQETQYF

j_call: TRBJ2-2
d_call: -
cdr3_length: 13
clone_size: once
v_call: TRBV7-4
cdr3_nt: TGTGCCAGCTCCGGGACCGTCACCGGGGAGCTGTTTTTT
cdr3_aa: CASSGTVTGELFF

j_call: TRBJ1-5
d_call: TRBD1
cdr3_length: 17
clone_size: -
v_call: TRBV20-1
cdr3_nt: TGCAGTGCTAGAGATACAGACAGGGACAGGGGCAATCAGCCCCAGCATTTT
cdr3_aa: CSARDTDRDRGNQPQHF

j_call: TRBJ2-3
d_call: TRBD2
cdr3_length: 18
clone_size: once
v_call: TRBV11-2
cdr3_nt: TGTGCCAGCAGCTCTGTAGCGGGAGGGCTGCCATTGTTGGATACGCAGTATTTT
cdr3_aa: CASSSVAGGLPLLDTQYF

j_call: TRBJ2-5
d_call: -
cdr3_length: 12
clone_size: few
v_call: TRBV20-1
cdr3_nt: TGCAGTCTTAAACAGGGACAAGAGACCCAGTACTTC
cdr3_aa: CSLKQGQETQYF

j_call: TRBJ2-7
d_call: TRBD2
cdr3_length: 14
clone_size: few
v_call: TRBV7-9
cdr3_nt: TGTGCCAGCAGCCCACTAGCGGGGGGCTACGAGCAGTACTTC
cdr3_aa: CASSPLAGGYEQYF

j_call: TRBJ2-3
d_call: -
cdr3_length: 18
clone_size: once
v_call: TRBV7-3
cdr3_nt: TGTGCCAGCAGCTTAAACTCGGGGGGCGGGAGCTCTGGAGATACGCAGTATTTT
cdr3_aa: CASSLNSGGGSSGDTQYF

j_call: TRBJ2-5
d_call: -
cdr3_length: 14
clone_size: -
v_call: TRBV12-3/TRBV12-4
cdr3_nt: TGTGCCAGCAGTTTAACCCCGGCTCAAGAGACCCAGTACTTC
cdr3_aa: CASSLTPAQETQYF

j_call: TRBJ2-3
d_call: TRBD2
cdr3_length: 16
clone_size: many
v_call: TRBV2
cdr3_nt: TGTGCCAGCAGTGAAGGGATAGCGGGAGATGCAGATACGCAGTATTTT
cdr3_aa: CASSEGIAGDADTQYF

j_call: TRBJ1-1
d_call: -
cdr3_length: 13
clone_size: -
v_call: TRBV7-6
cdr3_nt: TGTGCCAGCAGCTCCGGAATCGGCACTGAAGCTTTCTTT
cdr3_aa: CASSSGIGTEAFF

j_call: TRBJ2-7
d_call: TRBD1
cdr3_length: 15
clone_size: -
v_call: TRBV7-9
cdr3_nt: TGTGCCAGCAGCCCCACCGGGACAGCCTCCTACGAACAGTACTTC
cdr3_aa: CASSPTGTASYEQYF

j_call: TRBJ2-1
d_call: TRBD1
cdr3_length: 15
clone_size: -
v_call: TRBV24-1
cdr3_nt: TGTGCCACCAGTGACCACAGGGGGCTCAACAATGAGCAGCTCTTC
cdr3_aa: CATSDHRGLNNEQLF

j_call: TRBJ1-1
d_call: -
cdr3_length: 13
clone_size: -
v_call: TRBV2
cdr3_nt: TGTGCCAGCAGCGCACACCCGAACACTGAAGCTTTCTTT
cdr3_aa: CASSAHPNTEAFF

j_call: TRBJ1-6
d_call: -
cdr3_length: 15
clone_size: -
v_call: TRBV7-9
cdr3_nt: TGTGCCAGCAGCTTACAGGGAAACAACGAATCACCCCTCCACTTT
cdr3_aa: CASSLQGNNESPLHF

j_call: TRBJ2-7
d_call: -
cdr3_length: 14
clone_size: once
v_call: TRBV10-2
cdr3_nt: TGCGCCAGCAGGCGGGACACGAGCTCCTACGAGCAGTACTTC
cdr3_aa: CASRRDTSSYEQYF

j_call: TRBJ1-1
d_call: -
cdr3_length: 15
clone_size: -
v_call: TRBV10-3
cdr3_nt: TGTGCCATCGGGGGTCAGGGTGTGGGATACACTGAAGCTTTCTTT
cdr3_aa: CAIGGQGVGYTEAFF

j_call: TRBJ2-7
d_call: TRBD1
cdr3_length: 14
clone_size: -
v_call: TRBV12-3/TRBV12-4
cdr3_nt: TGTGCCAGCAGTTTTGGGGGGACAGGGGACGAGCAGTACTTC
cdr3_aa: CASSFGGTGDEQYF

j_call: TRBJ1-5
d_call: -
cdr3_length: 14
clone_size: few
v_call: TRBV29-1
cdr3_nt: TGCAGCGTTGATGAGGGAGGGGGCAATCAGCCCCAGCATTTT
cdr3_aa: CSVDEGGGNQPQHF

j_call: TRBJ1-1
d_call: -
cdr3_length: 14
clone_size: -
v_call: TRBV15
cdr3_nt: TGTGCCACCAGCAGAGAAGGTGACTACACTGAAGCTTTCTTT
cdr3_aa: CATSREGDYTEAFF

j_call: TRBJ2-5
d_call: TRBD1
cdr3_length: 17
clone_size: -
v_call: TRBV12-3/TRBV12-4
cdr3_nt: TGTGCCAGCAGCCCGCCTCCGGGACAGGATTTTGAAGAGACCCAGTACTTC
cdr3_aa: CASSPPPGQDFEETQYF